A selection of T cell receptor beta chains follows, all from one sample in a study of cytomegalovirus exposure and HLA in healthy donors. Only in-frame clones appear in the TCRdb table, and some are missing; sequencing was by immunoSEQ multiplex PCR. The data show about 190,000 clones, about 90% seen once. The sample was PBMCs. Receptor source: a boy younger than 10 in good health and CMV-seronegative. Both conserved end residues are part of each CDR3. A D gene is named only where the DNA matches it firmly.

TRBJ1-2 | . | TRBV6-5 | CASSSPRQAANYGYTF
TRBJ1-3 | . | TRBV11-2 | CASSFGGNSGNTIYF
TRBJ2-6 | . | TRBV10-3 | CATGPRDSSFSGANVLTF
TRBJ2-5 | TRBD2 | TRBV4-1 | CASSPLNPGLAAETQYF
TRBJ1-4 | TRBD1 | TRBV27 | CASSKNRQGLNEKLFF
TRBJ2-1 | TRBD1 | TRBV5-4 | CASSAQDRGTFEQFF
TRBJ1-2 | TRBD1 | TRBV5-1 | CASSPTGQGPIYGYTF
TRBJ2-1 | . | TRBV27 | CASSFYPGEQFF
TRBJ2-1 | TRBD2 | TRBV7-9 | CASSSPLSGRSYNEQFF
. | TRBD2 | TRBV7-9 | CASSSRTGTSGRPYEQYF
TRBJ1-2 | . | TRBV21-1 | CARGGRTWPYGYTF
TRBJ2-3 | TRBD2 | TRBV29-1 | CSNTASGADTQYF
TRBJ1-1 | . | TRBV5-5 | CASSLDPGGTEAFF
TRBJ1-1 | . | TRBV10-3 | CATTTGRGNTEAFF
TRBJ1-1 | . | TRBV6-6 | CASSYSGRGGNTEAFF
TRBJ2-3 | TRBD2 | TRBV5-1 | CASSSGLATPYTDTQYF
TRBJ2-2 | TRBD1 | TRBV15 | CATSRAAKDREELFF
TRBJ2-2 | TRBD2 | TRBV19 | CASSITGGGTGELFF
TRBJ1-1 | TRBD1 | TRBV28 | CASSETGTGVTEAFF
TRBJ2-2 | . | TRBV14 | CASSQVAGELFF
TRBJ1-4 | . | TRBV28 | CASRSYRNEKLFF
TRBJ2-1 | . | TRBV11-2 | CTSSLEHRARSYNEQFF
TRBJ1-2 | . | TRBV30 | CAWTPGSSAGYTF
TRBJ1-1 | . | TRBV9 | CASSVVGRTANTEAFF
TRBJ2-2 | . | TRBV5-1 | CASSFEGTNTGELFF
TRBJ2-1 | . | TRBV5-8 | CASSRPIGGTGEEQFF
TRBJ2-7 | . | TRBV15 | CATSSPRRRTVAYEQYF
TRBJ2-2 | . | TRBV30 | CAWSVHQLTGELFF
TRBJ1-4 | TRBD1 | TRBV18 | CASSRTGGTNEKLFF
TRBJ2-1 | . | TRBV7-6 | CASSRQTGFDNEQFF
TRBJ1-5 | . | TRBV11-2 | CASSLDSYSNQPQHF
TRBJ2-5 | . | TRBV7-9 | CASSLAEKETQYF
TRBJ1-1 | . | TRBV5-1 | CASNPFLGRLDTEAFF
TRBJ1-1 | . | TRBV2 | CASSEGEGYTEAFF
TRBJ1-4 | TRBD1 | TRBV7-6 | CVSSLYPPGDRGNEKLFF
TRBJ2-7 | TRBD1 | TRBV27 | CASSLRDSIYEQYF
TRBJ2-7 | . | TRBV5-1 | CASSQGPSYEQYF
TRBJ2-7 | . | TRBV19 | CASSLDSNYEQYF
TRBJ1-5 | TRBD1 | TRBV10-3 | CAISEIGRDRGDQPQHF
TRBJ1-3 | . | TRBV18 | CASSPYSRFTSGNTIYF
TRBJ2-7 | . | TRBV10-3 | CAISTRSSYEQYF
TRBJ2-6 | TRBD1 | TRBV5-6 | CASTPIGTGGYFGANVLTF
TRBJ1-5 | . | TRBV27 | CASSLDGTRNQPQHF
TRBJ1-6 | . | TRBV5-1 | CASSLATGLDNSPLHF
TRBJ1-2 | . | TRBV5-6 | CASSLLAGGSGYTF
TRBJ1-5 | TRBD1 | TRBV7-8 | CASSFFPRTGLNQPQHF
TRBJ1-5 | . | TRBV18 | CASSPAGEGSQPQHF
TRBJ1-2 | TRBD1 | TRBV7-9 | CASSAAGQGNYGYTF
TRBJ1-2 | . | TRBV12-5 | CASGSYPPVQAGYTF
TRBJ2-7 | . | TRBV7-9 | CSSSLSEGEQYF
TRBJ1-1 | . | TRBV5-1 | CASSSLSGEVPEAFF
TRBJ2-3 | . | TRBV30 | CAWSVQAASTDTQYF
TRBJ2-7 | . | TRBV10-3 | CAISSRLRGNEQYF
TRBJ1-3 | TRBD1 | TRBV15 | CATSRLKKGQESSGNTIYF
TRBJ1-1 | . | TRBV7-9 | CASSSEHVNTEAFF
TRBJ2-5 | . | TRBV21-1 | CASSSGGPQETQYF
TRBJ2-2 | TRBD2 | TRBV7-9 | CASSLRGGATGELFF
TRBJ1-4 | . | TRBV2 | CASTPREKLFF
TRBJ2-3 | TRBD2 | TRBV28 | CASSLSPGLATDTQYF